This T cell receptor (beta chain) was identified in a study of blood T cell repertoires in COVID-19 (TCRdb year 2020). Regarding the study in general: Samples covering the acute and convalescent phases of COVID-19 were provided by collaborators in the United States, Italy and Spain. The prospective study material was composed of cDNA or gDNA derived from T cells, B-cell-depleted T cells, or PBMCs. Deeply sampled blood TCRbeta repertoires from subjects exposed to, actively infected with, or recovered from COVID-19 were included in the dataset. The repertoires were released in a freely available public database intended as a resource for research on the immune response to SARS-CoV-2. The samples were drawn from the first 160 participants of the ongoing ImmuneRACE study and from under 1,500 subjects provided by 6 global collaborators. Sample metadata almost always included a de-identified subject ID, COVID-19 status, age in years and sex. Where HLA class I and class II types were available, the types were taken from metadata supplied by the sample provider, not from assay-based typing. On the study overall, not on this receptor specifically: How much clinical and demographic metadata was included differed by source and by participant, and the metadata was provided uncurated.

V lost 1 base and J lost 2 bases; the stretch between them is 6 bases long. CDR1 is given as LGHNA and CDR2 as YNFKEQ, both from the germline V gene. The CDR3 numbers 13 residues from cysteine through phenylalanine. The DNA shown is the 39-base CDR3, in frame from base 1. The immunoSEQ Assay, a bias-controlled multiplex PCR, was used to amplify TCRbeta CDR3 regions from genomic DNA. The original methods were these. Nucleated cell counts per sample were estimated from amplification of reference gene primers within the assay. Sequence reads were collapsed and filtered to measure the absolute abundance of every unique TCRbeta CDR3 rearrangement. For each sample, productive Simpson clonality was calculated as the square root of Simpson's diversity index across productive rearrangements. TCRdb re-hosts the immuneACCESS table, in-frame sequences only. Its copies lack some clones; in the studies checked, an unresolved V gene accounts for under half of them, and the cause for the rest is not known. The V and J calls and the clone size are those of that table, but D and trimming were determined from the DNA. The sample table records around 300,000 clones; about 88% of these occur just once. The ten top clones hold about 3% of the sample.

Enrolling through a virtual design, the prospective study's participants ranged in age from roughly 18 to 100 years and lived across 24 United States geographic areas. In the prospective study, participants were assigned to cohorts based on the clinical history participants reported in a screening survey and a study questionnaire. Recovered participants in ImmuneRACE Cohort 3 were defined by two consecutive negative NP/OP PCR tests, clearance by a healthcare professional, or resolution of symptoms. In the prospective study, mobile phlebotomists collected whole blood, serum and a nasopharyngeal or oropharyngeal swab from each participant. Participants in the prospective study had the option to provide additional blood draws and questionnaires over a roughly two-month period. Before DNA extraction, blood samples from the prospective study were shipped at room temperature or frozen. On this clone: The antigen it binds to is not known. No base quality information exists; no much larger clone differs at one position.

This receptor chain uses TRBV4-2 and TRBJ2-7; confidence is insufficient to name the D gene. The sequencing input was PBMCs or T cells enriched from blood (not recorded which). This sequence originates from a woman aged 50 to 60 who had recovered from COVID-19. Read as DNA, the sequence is TGTGCCAGCAGCCAAGCACTTCCCTACGAGCAGTACTTC. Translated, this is CASSQALPYEQYF.